This T cell receptor beta chain was observed in a study of neoadjuvant anti-PD-1 for oral cavity cancer. Time point specified: after neoadjuvant nivolumab, at surgical resection. Repertoires were generated with immunoSEQ multiplex PCR, while TCRdb's copy carries only in-frame clones and drops some. The repertoire holds about 14,000 clones, 60% to 80% seen once, with around 2.4% in the top ten. V trimming: 5 bases; J trimming: 8 bases; junction bases outside the gene matches: 4. The CDR3 consists of 13 residues. Germline lookup yields CDR1 SGHTA and CDR2 FQGTGA. The chain links TRBV7-3 to TRBJ1-4; 8 nucleotides align to TRBD1. The sequence was collected from a person between 35 and 79 years old with oral cavity squamous cell carcinoma. The specimen comprised PBMCs, sampled after nivolumab (anti-PD-1) treatment. CDR3 sequence (DNA): TGTGCCAGCAGCCAGGGGGCTCGAGAAAAACTGTTTTTT. Protein product: CASSQGAREKLFF.